Only a few counts were recorded for the clone carrying this TCR beta chain. Other DNA sequences in the sample encode the same CDR3. The sample comes from a study of cytomegalovirus exposure and HLA in healthy donors. Looking at the study overall: The study's early data release held roughly 91 million unique TCRs from HLA-typed donors.

This CDR3 spans 15 amino acids. CDR1 MNHEY and CDR2 SVGAGI come from the germline V gene. Between the trimmed V and J ends, which lost 0 bases and 5 bases, there was a span of 13 bases. Donors likely had unrecorded immune exposures despite being nominally healthy when sampled. It was with 60 Vbeta and 13 Jbeta primers that the PCR ran. TCRdb keeps only in-frame clones here, not all; method: immunoSEQ multiplex PCR. Among about 99,000 clones listed, 10% were seen once. Sequenced material: PBMCs. This clonotype originated in a man between 40 and 49 years old in good health and CMV-seropositive. The chain couples TRBV6-5 to TRBJ2-5; D perhaps matches TRBD1 (5 bases). This CDR3 reads CASSYSTGSSETQYF. Written as DNA, the CDR3 is TGTGCCAGCAGTTACTCTACAGGCTCTTCGGAGACCCAGTACTTC.